A selection of T cell receptor beta chains follows, all from one sample in a study of T-cell memory formation after mild COVID-19. TCRdb called the 5' RACE reads again in MiXCR, with one record for every CDR3 protein. Found here are about 350,000 distinct CDR3 sequences, roughly an eighth of them singletons; the top ten hold 22%. Sequences were obtained from PBMCs or a T cell subset sorted from them (not recorded which). The source is a young man who had mild COVID-19 (a few samples of this study predate the infection). Cell type and time point are not known. The CDR3 runs from the conserved cysteine through the conserved F or W. D genes are given only for firm matches. Clone size is stated in some rows and not others, as once, few, many or a class when expanded.

size: .; D: .; J: TRBJ1-6; V: TRBV6-5; DNA: TGTGCCAGCAGTTTCCGGGGGGTGAGCTCCTATAATTCACCCCTCCACTTT; CDR3: CASSFRGVSSYNSPLHF
size: few; D: .; J: TRBJ2-5; V: TRBV13; DNA: TGTGCCAGCAGCCGGAGCGGAGCCCAAGAGACCCAGTACTTC; CDR3: CASSRSGAQETQYF
size: .; D: .; J: TRBJ1-2; V: TRBV29-1; DNA: TGCAGCGAAGGGGAGGGCTACACCTTC; CDR3: CSEGEGYTF
size: .; D: TRBD1; J: TRBJ2-5; V: TRBV10-3; DNA: TGTGCCATCAGGGGGACAGGGGTCGAGACCCAGTACTTC; CDR3: CAIRGTGVETQYF
size: few; D: .; J: TRBJ2-5; V: TRBV12-3/TRBV12-4; DNA: TGTGCCAGCAGTTTCTGGGAAAGCGAGACCCAGTACTTC; CDR3: CASSFWESETQYF
size: once; D: TRBD1; J: TRBJ1-5; V: TRBV19; DNA: TGTGCCTCCAGGGGACAGCTAACGGGCGGCAATCAGCCCCAGCATTTT; CDR3: CASRGQLTGGNQPQHF
size: .; D: .; J: TRBJ2-1; V: TRBV9; DNA: TGTGCCAGGGCCCGGGACTCACAAAGCCATGAGCAGTTCTTC; CDR3: CARARDSQSHEQFF
size: few; D: TRBD1; J: TRBJ2-7; V: TRBV5-1; DNA: TGCGCCAGCAGTCCGAAGACAGGGAACTCCTACGAGCAGTACTTC; CDR3: CASSPKTGNSYEQYF
size: few; D: .; J: TRBJ2-1; V: TRBV4-3; DNA: TGCGCCAGCAGCCAAGGTAGGGGCCTAGGGGACGGATCTGAGCAGTTCTTC; CDR3: CASSQGRGLGDGSEQFF
size: .; D: .; J: TRBJ1-6; V: TRBV7-9; DNA: TGTGCCAGCACCCCTACGGCTCTGGGTTCACCCCTCCACTTT; CDR3: CASTPTALGSPLHF
size: .; D: .; J: TRBJ2-1; V: TRBV6-5; DNA: TGTGCCAGCAGTTACGCCGGGTGGGAGCAGTTCTTC; CDR3: CASSYAGWEQFF
size: few; D: .; J: TRBJ2-5; V: TRBV13; DNA: TGTGCCAGCAGCTTATGGCAGCTTCGGGAGACCCAGTACTTC; CDR3: CASSLWQLRETQYF
size: .; D: .; J: TRBJ2-5; V: TRBV4-3; DNA: TGCGCCAGCAGCCAAGATCGCCAAGAGACCCAGTACTTC; CDR3: CASSQDRQETQYF
size: many; D: .; J: TRBJ2-4; V: TRBV12-3/TRBV12-4; DNA: TGTGCCAGCAGTTTAAAACCCCCACTAGCCAAAAACATTCAGTACTTC; CDR3: CASSLKPPLAKNIQYF
size: few; D: .; J: TRBJ2-7; V: TRBV4-1; DNA: TGCGCCAGCAGCCAAGTGGGAGTCGCGGGAAACCGACTAGTCAGGCACGAGCAGTACTTC; CDR3: CASSQVGVAGNRLVRHEQYF
size: .; D: TRBD1; J: TRBJ1-1; V: TRBV6-6; DNA: TGTGCCAGCAGGTATACAGGGGCCGGGAACACTGAAGCTTTCTTT; CDR3: CASRYTGAGNTEAFF
size: .; D: .; J: TRBJ2-4; V: TRBV5-1; DNA: TGCGCCAGCAGCTTGCTTGAGGGGACAAAAAACATTCAGTACTTC; CDR3: CASSLLEGTKNIQYF
size: .; D: .; J: TRBJ1-2; V: TRBV12-3/TRBV12-4; DNA: TGTGCCAGCAGGCCGACCGTGAACTATGGCTACACCTTC; CDR3: CASRPTVNYGYTF
size: few; D: TRBD2; J: TRBJ2-1; V: TRBV4-3; DNA: TGCGCCAGCAGCAAACGGGGGGTCAACTCCTACAATGAGCAGTTCTTC; CDR3: CASSKRGVNSYNEQFF
size: few; D: .; J: TRBJ1-1; V: TRBV13; DNA: TGTGCCAGCAGCCCTGGACGGATCACTGAAGCTTTCTTT; CDR3: CASSPGRITEAFF
size: few; D: TRBD1; J: TRBJ2-3; V: TRBV7-6; DNA: TGTGCCAGCAGCTACCCGTACAGGGGTGATACGCAGTATTTT; CDR3: CASSYPYRGDTQYF
size: few; D: .; J: TRBJ2-2; V: TRBV4-2; DNA: TGTGCCAGCAGCCGCCTGGGGGGGGGCCGAACCGGGGAGCTGTTTTTT; CDR3: CASSRLGGGRTGELFF
size: many; D: TRBD1; J: TRBJ2-7; V: TRBV12-5; DNA: TGTGCTAGTGGTCCCACGACAGGGGTGATCGAGCAGTACTTC; CDR3: CASGPTTGVIEQYF
size: many; D: .; J: TRBJ1-1; V: TRBV5-1; DNA: TGCGCCAGCAGCTTCCGGGACCCGACCCACACTGAAGCTTTCTTT; CDR3: CASSFRDPTHTEAFF
size: few; D: .; J: TRBJ2-2; V: TRBV24-1; DNA: TGTGCCACCAGTGAGGGAATTTGGGGCATGGGTTTGGGAAACACCGGGGAGCTGTTTTTT; CDR3: CATSEGIWGMGLGNTGELFF
size: many; D: .; J: TRBJ1-2; V: TRBV21-1; DNA: TGTGCCAGCACCAGGGGAGGGGTCGCGAACTATGGCTACACCTTC; CDR3: CASTRGGVANYGYTF